A selection of T cell receptor beta chains follows, all from one sample in a study of T-cell memory formation after mild COVID-19. TCRdb used MiXCR to reprocess the 5' RACE reads, holding one entry per CDR3 protein. The sample has roughly 190,000 distinct CDR3 sequences, 15% to 20% seen once; the top ten hold roughly 2.3%. Sequences were obtained from PBMCs or a T cell subset sorted from them (not recorded which). These receptors all stem from an adult woman who had mild COVID-19 (a few samples of this study predate the infection). Cell type and time point are not known. Both conserved end residues are part of each CDR3. D genes are given only for firm matches. Part of the rows lack a size; the others show once, few, many or a class for expanded clones.

V gene: TRBV9
J gene: TRBJ1-1
D gene: -
clone size: -
CDR3 DNA: TGTGCCAGCAGCGTAGCTAGTCAGGGCGGGGACACTGAAGCTTTCTTT
CDR3 protein: CASSVASQGGDTEAFF

V gene: TRBV5-1
J gene: TRBJ2-5
D gene: -
clone size: -
CDR3 DNA: TGCGCCAGCAGCCCGAATGGACTGAAAGAGACCCAGTACTTC
CDR3 protein: CASSPNGLKETQYF

V gene: TRBV4-3
J gene: TRBJ1-5
D gene: -
clone size: -
CDR3 DNA: TGCGCCAGCAGCCAAGATGGTGGTGGTCAGCCCCAGCATTTT
CDR3 protein: CASSQDGGGQPQHF

V gene: TRBV9
J gene: TRBJ2-7
D gene: -
clone size: few
CDR3 DNA: TGTGCCAGCAGCGTAGGAGGGCCTTTCCCCGAGCAGTACTTC
CDR3 protein: CASSVGGPFPEQYF

V gene: TRBV5-1
J gene: TRBJ2-1
D gene: -
clone size: few
CDR3 DNA: TGCGCCAGCAGCTCTGGGAACAGAGTCTACAATGAGCAGTTCTTC
CDR3 protein: CASSSGNRVYNEQFF

V gene: TRBV9
J gene: TRBJ2-5
D gene: -
clone size: -
CDR3 DNA: TGTGCCAGCAGCGCGGGCACCACCTGGACCGGGACGGGGGAGACCCAGTACTTC
CDR3 protein: CASSAGTTWTGTGETQYF

V gene: TRBV29-1
J gene: TRBJ1-2
D gene: -
clone size: -
CDR3 DNA: TGCAGCGTTGAATCCCAGGGTAGAGGCTACACCTTC
CDR3 protein: CSVESQGRGYTF

V gene: TRBV7-2
J gene: TRBJ2-3
D gene: TRBD2
clone size: -
CDR3 DNA: TGTGCCAGCAGCTGGGGGACTAGCGGGAGGGCCTACCGTAGGGATACGCAGTATTTT
CDR3 protein: CASSWGTSGRAYRRDTQYF

V gene: TRBV25-1
J gene: TRBJ2-5
D gene: -
clone size: few
CDR3 DNA: TGTGCCAGCAGTGCCCAGGGCCCCGGGGGGACCCAGTACTTC
CDR3 protein: CASSAQGPGGTQYF

V gene: TRBV6-5
J gene: TRBJ2-7
D gene: TRBD1
clone size: few
CDR3 DNA: TGTGCCACCCAAAGGGACAGCTACGAGCAGTACTTC
CDR3 protein: CATQRDSYEQYF

V gene: TRBV11-2
J gene: TRBJ2-7
D gene: TRBD2
clone size: few
CDR3 DNA: TGTGCCAGCGGGGGGGGGACCTCCTACGAGCAGTACTTC
CDR3 protein: CASGGGTSYEQYF

V gene: TRBV2
J gene: TRBJ1-3
D gene: -
clone size: -
CDR3 DNA: TGTGCCAGCAGTGAGCAGAGCTCTGGAAACACCATATATTTT
CDR3 protein: CASSEQSSGNTIYF

V gene: TRBV6-1
J gene: TRBJ1-2
D gene: TRBD1
clone size: -
CDR3 DNA: TGTGCCAGCAGTTCCCGGGACAGGGGAGCCTATGGCTACACCTTC
CDR3 protein: CASSSRDRGAYGYTF

V gene: TRBV4-1
J gene: TRBJ1-5
D gene: -
clone size: few
CDR3 DNA: TGCGCCAGCAGTCAAACTCCGACGGGGGGCAATCAGCCCCAGCATTTT
CDR3 protein: CASSQTPTGGNQPQHF

V gene: TRBV12-3/TRBV12-4
J gene: TRBJ1-2
D gene: TRBD1
clone size: few
CDR3 DNA: TGTGCCACCCGATCGACAGGGGAGGCTGGCTACACCTTC
CDR3 protein: CATRSTGEAGYTF

V gene: TRBV5-1
J gene: TRBJ2-7
D gene: TRBD1
clone size: -
CDR3 DNA: TGCGCCAGCAGCCTGGGCCATCCGGGACAGGGATTTTACGAGCAGTACTTC
CDR3 protein: CASSLGHPGQGFYEQYF

V gene: TRBV20-1
J gene: TRBJ2-7
D gene: TRBD2
clone size: -
CDR3 DNA: TGCAGTGCTACTAGCGGGAGCGCCTACGAGCAGTACTTC
CDR3 protein: CSATSGSAYEQYF

V gene: TRBV11-2
J gene: TRBJ2-3
D gene: TRBD1
clone size: -
CDR3 DNA: TGTGCCAGCAGCGACCACAGGGGAAATACGCAGTATTTT
CDR3 protein: CASSDHRGNTQYF

V gene: TRBV12-3/TRBV12-4
J gene: TRBJ2-2
D gene: TRBD1
clone size: few
CDR3 DNA: TGTGCCAGCAGTTCCTCCTTGACAGGGGGTAACACCGGGGAGCTGTTTTTT
CDR3 protein: CASSSSLTGGNTGELFF

V gene: TRBV25-1
J gene: TRBJ2-1
D gene: -
clone size: -
CDR3 DNA: TGTGCCAGCAGTGAACGGCGGGCCTCGCAGATCTTC
CDR3 protein: CASSERRASQIF

V gene: TRBV25-1
J gene: TRBJ2-7
D gene: TRBD2
clone size: -
CDR3 DNA: TGTGCCAGCAGCGACAGCGGGGGGGCCAGGAGCGAGCAGTACTTC
CDR3 protein: CASSDSGGARSEQYF

V gene: TRBV5-1
J gene: TRBJ1-3
D gene: -
clone size: -
CDR3 DNA: TGCGCCAGCAGCTTGTCCCCGGATGGAGGGTTCTCTGGAAACACCATATATTTT
CDR3 protein: CASSLSPDGGFSGNTIYF